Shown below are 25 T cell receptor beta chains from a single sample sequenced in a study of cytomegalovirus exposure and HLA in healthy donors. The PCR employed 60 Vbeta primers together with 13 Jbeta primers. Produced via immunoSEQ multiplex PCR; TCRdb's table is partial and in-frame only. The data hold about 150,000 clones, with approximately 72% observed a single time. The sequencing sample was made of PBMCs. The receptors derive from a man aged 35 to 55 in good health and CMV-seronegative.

CDR3 nucleotides: TGTGCCAGCAGCGTAGCCGCGAGACAGGGAACCTACAATGAGCAGTTCTTC. It codes for CASSVAARQGTYNEQFF. The chain couples TRBV9 to TRBJ2-1, with 7 bases lining up with TRBD1. Germline V gives CDR1 SGDLS, CDR2 YYNGEE. CDR3 length: 17 amino acids. V dropped 0 bases and J dropped 2; count of bases not matched to a gene: 8.

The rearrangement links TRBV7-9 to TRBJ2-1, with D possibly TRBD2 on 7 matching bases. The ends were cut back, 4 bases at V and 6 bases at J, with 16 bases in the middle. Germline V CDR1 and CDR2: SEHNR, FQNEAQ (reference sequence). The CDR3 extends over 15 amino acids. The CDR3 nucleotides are TGTGCCAGCAGCTCCTCCATCGGGGGGCTCAATGAGCAGTTCTTC. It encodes CASSSSIGGLNEQFF.

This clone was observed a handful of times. The CDR3 is CASSARDNDTDTQYF. In nucleotides, the CDR3 is TGTGCCAGTAGTGCCCGGGACAACGACACAGATACGCAGTATTTT. The chain joins TRBV19 to TRBJ2-3, with a possible D match to TRBD1 (6 bases). The V end was cut by 5 bases, the J end by 2 bases, with 14 bases between. This CDR3 has 15 amino acids. Per the germline V gene, CDR1 is LNHDA and CDR2 is SQIVND (reference sequence).

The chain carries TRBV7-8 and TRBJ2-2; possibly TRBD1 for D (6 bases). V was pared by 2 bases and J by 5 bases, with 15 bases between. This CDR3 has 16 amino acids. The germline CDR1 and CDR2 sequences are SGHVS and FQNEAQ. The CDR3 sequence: CASSLLDRPRTGELFF. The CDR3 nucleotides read TGTGCCAGCAGCTTATTAGACAGGCCAAGGACCGGGGAGCTGTTTTTT.

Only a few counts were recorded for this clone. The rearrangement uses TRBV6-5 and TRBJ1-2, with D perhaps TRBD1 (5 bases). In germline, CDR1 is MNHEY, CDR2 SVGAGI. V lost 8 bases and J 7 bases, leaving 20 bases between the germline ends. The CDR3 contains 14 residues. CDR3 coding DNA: TGTGCCAGCCGTCAGTCCGGGGGGGAGGCTGGCTACACCTTC. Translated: CASRQSGGEAGYTF.

The CDR3 DNA follows: TGTGCCCGCCCGGCAGGATCCTACGAGCAGTACTTC. It specifies CARPAGSYEQYF. The V gene is TRBV9, the J gene TRBJ2-7; no reliable D call. The CDR3 contains 12 residues. The germline gives CDR1 SGDLS, CDR2 YYNGEE. V dropped 10 bases and J dropped 1 base, with 12 bases sitting between them.

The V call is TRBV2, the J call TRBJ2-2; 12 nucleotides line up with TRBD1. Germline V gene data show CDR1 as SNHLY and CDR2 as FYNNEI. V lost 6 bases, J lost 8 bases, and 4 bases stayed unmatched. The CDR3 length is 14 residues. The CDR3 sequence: CASSRDRGQGELFF. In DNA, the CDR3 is TGTGCCAGCAGCCGGGACAGGGGGCAGGGGGAGCTGTTTTTT.

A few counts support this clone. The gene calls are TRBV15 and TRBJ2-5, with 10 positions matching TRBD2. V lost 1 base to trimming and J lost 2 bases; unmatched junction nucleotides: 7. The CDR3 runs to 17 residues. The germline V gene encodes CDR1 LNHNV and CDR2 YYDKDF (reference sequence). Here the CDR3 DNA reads TGTGCCACCAGCAGAGGTCCCTCAGCGGGAGGGCAAGAGACCCAGTACTTC. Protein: CATSRGPSAGGQETQYF.

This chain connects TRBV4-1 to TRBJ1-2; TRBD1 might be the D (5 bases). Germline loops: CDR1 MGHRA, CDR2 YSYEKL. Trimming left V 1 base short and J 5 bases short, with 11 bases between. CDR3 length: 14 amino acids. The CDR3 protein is CASSQVQELYGYTF. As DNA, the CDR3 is TGCGCCAGCAGCCAAGTACAGGAGCTGTATGGCTACACCTTC.

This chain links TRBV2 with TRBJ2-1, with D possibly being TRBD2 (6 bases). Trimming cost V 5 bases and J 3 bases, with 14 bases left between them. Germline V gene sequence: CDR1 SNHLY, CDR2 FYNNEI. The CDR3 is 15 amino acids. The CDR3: CASSYGGDFYNEQFF. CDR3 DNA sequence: TGTGCCAGCAGTTATGGAGGGGACTTCTACAATGAGCAGTTCTTC.

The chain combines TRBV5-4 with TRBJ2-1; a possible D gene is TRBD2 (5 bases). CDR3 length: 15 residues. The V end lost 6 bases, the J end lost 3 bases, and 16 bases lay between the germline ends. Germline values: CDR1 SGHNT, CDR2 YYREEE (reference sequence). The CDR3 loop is CASTSTREGYNEQFF. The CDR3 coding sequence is TGTGCCAGCACCTCGACCCGCGAGGGCTACAATGAGCAGTTCTTC.

CDR3 sequence: CASSWGTGVSYGYTF. In nucleotides, the CDR3 is TGTGCCAGCAGTTGGGGGACAGGGGTGAGCTATGGCTACACCTTC. This chain uses TRBV6-5 with TRBJ1-2; 10 bases are shared with TRBD1. Losses at the gene ends were 4 bases for V and 4 bases for J; bases not matched to a gene: 6. CDR1 is MNHEY, CDR2 SVGAGI, per germline. The CDR3 loop spans 15 amino acids.

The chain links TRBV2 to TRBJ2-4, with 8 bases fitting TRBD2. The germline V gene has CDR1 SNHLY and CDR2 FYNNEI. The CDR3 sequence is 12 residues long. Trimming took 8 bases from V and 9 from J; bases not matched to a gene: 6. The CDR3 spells CASVRGVGIQYF. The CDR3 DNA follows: TGTGCCAGCGTGCGGGGGGTCGGCATTCAGTACTTC.

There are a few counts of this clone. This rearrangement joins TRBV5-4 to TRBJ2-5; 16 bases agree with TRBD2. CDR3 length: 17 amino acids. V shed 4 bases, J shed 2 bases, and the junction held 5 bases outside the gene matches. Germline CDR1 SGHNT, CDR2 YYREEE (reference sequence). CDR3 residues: CASSRGLAGGKQETQYF. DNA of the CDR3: TGTGCCAGCAGCAGGGGACTAGCGGGGGGGAAACAAGAGACCCAGTACTTC.

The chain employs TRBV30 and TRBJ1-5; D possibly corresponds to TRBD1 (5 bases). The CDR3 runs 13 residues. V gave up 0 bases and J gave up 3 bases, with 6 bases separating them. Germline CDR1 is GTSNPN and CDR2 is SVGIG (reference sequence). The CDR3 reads CAWSVGVNQPQHF. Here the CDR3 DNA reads TGTGCCTGGAGTGTAGGGGTCAATCAGCCCCAGCATTTT.

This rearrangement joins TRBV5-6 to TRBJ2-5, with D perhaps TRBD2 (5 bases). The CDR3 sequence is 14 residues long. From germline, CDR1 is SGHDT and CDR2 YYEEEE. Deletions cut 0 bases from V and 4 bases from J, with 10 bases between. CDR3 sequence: CASSLDPGGETQYF. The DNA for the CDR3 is TGTGCCAGCAGCTTGGACCCTGGAGGAGAGACCCAGTACTTC.

The CDR3 sequence is CASSQGLAGAYEQYF. In DNA form, the CDR3 reads TGCGCCAGCAGCCAAGGACTAGCGGGAGCCTACGAGCAGTACTTC. The chain couples TRBV4-3 to TRBJ2-7, with TRBD2 matching 12 bases. Germline CDR1 and CDR2: LGHNA and YSLEER. The CDR3 spans 15 residues. The V and J ends lost 1 base and 2 bases, in that order; junction bases with no gene match: 0.

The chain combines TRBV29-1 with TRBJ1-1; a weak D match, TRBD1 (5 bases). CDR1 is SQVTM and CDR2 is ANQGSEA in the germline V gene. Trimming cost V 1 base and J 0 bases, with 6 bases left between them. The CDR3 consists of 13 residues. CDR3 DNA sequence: TGCAGCGTTGAAGGGACACTGAACACTGAAGCTTTCTTT. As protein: CSVEGTLNTEAFF.

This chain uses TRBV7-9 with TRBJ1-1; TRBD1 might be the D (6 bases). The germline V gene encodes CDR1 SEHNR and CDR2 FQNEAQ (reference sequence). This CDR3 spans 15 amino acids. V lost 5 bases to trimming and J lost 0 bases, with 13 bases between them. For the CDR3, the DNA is TGTGCCAGCAGCAACGACAGGCAGGTGAACACTGAAGCTTTCTTT. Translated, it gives CASSNDRQVNTEAFF.

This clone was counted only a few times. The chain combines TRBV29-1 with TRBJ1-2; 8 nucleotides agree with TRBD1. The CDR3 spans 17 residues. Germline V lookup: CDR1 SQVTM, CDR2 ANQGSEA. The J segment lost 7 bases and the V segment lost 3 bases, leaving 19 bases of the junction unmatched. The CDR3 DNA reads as TGCAGCGTTGACCGCACAACGTGGACAGGGAGTTTGGGTGGCTACACCTTC. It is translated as CSVDRTTWTGSLGGYTF.

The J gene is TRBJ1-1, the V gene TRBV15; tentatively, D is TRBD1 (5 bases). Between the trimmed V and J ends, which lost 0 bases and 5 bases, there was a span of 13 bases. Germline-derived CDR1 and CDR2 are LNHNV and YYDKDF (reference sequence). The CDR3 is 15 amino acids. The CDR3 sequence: CATSRDFGGETEAFF. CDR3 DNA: TGTGCCACCAGCAGAGATTTCGGGGGGGAGACTGAAGCTTTCTTT.

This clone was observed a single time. This CDR3 is CASAGLAGLGANVLTF. CDR3 nucleotide sequence: TGTGCCAGTGCGGGACTAGCGGGACTTGGGGCCAACGTCCTGACTTTC. The chain recombines TRBV19 with TRBJ2-6; the match to TRBD2 covers 13 bases. The CDR3 runs 16 residues. The V and J ends lost 8 bases and 3 bases, in that order; junction bases with no gene match: 4. Germline V CDR1 and CDR2: LNHDA, SQIVND (reference sequence). The full variable domain, in which reference TRBV19 and TRBJ2-6 provide the parts outside the CDR3, is DGGITQSPKYLFRKEGQNVTLSCEQNLNHDAMYWYRQDPGQGLRLIYYSQIVNDFQKGDIAEGYSVSREKKESFPLTVTSAQKNPTAFYLCASAGLAGLGANVLTFGAGSRLTVL.

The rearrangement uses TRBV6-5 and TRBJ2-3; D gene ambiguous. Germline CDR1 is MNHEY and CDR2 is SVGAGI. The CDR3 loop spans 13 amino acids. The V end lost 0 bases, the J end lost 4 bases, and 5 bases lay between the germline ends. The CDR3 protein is CASSYSFADTQYF. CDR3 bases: TGTGCCAGCAGTTACTCGTTCGCAGATACGCAGTATTTT.

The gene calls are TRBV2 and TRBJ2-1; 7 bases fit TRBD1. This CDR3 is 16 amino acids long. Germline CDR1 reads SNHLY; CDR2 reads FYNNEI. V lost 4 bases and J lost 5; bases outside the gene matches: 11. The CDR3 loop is CASSGEAGGSNNEQFF. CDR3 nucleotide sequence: TGTGCCAGCAGTGGTGAGGCAGGGGGTAGCAACAATGAGCAGTTCTTC.

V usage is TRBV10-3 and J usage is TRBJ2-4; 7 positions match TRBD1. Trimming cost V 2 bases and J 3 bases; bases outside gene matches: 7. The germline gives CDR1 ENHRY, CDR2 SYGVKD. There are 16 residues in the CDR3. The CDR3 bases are TGTGCCATCAGTGAGGGTGGGGACAGAGGCAAAAACATTCAGTACTTC. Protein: CAISEGGDRGKNIQYF.